This T cell receptor (beta chain) was sequenced for a study of a mutant IDH1 vaccine in newly diagnosed glioma (dated by TCRdb to the early 2020s). Looking at the study overall: Vaccination started 4-6 weeks after radiotherapy alone, or was given together with temozolomide cycles in the groups whose treatment included chemotherapy. The approximately 32 treated patients were approximately 62% male and roughly 40% female, with a mean age of around 40 years. Prior to enrollment, standard therapy consisting of radiotherapy alone, temozolomide alone, or radiochemotherapy with temozolomide had been administered to patients, with the combination being received by most patients. The week-35 safety follow-up was designated visit V12, and the week-47 end of study was designated visit V13. Peripheral blood was collected at six visits: V03 (baseline), V05, V07, V10, V12 and V13. For exploratory analyses, about 25 treated patients had longitudinal TCRB deep sequencing done wherever samples were available.

Library construction relied on the immunoSEQ multiplex PCR assay. Following the manufacturer's protocol, the hsTCRB Kit was used to amplify rearranged TCR beta chain sequences. Sequencing of TCRB libraries was carried out on an Illumina MiSeq. As for how the authors treated the data: The kit vendor's proprietary platform handled demultiplexing, trimming and gene mapping. Sourced from immuneACCESS, this table was stored by TCRdb with only in-frame sequences that have V and J called. A share of the clones is absent; for the studies checked, an unresolved V gene accounts for under half, and the remainder has no known explanation. That table supplies the V and J calls and clone size; D and trimming were determined from the DNA. For this sample there are over 40,000 clones; 80% to 90% appear just once. The ten largest clonotypes hold 1.5% of the sample. Findings and caveats that apply to the study as a whole: Immune responses induced by the vaccine were seen in more than 85% of patients across multiple MHC alleles. PBMC samples for TCRB deep sequencing were selected based on availability. Pseudoprogression appeared unrelated to alterations in the top peripheral T cell clonotypes detected by TCRB sequencing. The authors stated that sample limitations prevented analyses of patient blood samples from being reproduced.

The cysteine opens and the phenylalanine closes a CDR3 of 14 amino acids. The retained sequence is limited to the CDR3, 42 bases, with the frame set at the first base. The germline V gene sets CDR1 to SQVTM and CDR2 to ANQGSEA. V loses 5 bases at its end and J loses 5 bases; junction bases beyond the gene matches: 9. For this clone: It has no known antigen specificity. No qualities accompany the bases; no much larger clone lies one base away.

In the paper's terms, the time point label means: week 35, safety follow-up. Each vaccine dose was 300 ug of a 20-mer mutant IDH1 peptide in Montanide, given subcutaneously with topical imiquimod. Eight vaccinations were administered to patients in weeks 1, 3, 5, 7, 11, 15, 19 and 23, corresponding to visits V03 through V10. Newly diagnosed WHO grade 3 or 4 IDH1-mutant astrocytomas showing loss of nuclear ATRX were present in the donors. The samples were drawn from NOA16, a multicentre, single-arm, open-label phase I trial in Germany that tested a mutant IDH1 peptide vaccine in humans for the first time. The DNeasy Blood and Tissue Kit was used to extract genomic DNA from EDTA blood for TCRB sequencing.

The chain links TRBV29-1 with TRBJ2-1, with 7 bases in between that match TRBD1. The clonotype originates from a man aged 35 to 55 with glioma. The sequenced sample was PBMCs, obtained from a glioma patient whose treatment included an IDH1 peptide vaccine. The CDR3 amino acid sequence is: CSVLGQKINNEQFF. Read as DNA, the sequence is TGCAGCGTTTTGGGACAGAAAATTAACAATGAGCAGTTCTTC.